The next 25 T cell receptor beta chains were all read from a single sample in a study of blood T cell repertoires in COVID-19. The table came from immunoSEQ multiplex PCR; TCRdb's copy has only in-frame clones and leaves some out. Of approximately 88,000 clones in the sample, just under 80% are singletons; the top ten hold 6.3%. Sequences were obtained from peripheral blood. The receptors derive from a man in his sixties or seventies with COVID-19, enrolled during active disease.

The V call is TRBV12-1, the J call TRBJ1-3; the tabulated D call, TRBD1, remains unverified against the DNA. TRBV12-1 is designated a pseudogene. The CDR3 loop spans 15 amino acids. CDR3 nucleotides: TGTGCCAGCAGCAAGTGGAAGGGACAGTGGGACACCATATATTTT. Protein product: CASSKWKGQWDTIYF.

The rearrangement uses TRBV6-5 and TRBJ2-7; TRBD2 matches at 13 bases. CDR3 size: 15 residues. The germline CDR1 and CDR2 sequences are MNHEY and SVGAGI. After removal of 6 bases from V and 6 bases from J, the junction contained 8 bases not matched to a gene. The CDR3 spells CASSRPGTSGTEQYF. The CDR3 DNA sequence: TGTGCCAGCAGCCGACCCGGGACTAGCGGGACCGAGCAGTACTTC.

This chain joins TRBV11-3 and TRBJ1-1, with TRBD1 matching over 7 bases. Germline V gene lookup returns CDR1 SGHNT and CDR2 YENEEA. CDR3 length equals 16 residues. V dropped 0 bases and J dropped 1; count of bases not matched to a gene: 5. CDR3 in DNA: TGTGCCAGCAGCTTAGATCGGACAGGACGGAACACTGAAGCTTTCTTT. Its translation: CASSLDRTGRNTEAFF. The variable domain in full, completed from reference TRBV11-3 and TRBJ1-1, reads EAGVVQSPRYKIIEKKQPVAFWCNPISGHNTLYWYLQNLGQGPELLIRYENEEAVDDSQLPKDRFSAERLKGVDSTLKIQPAELGDSAVYLCASSLDRTGRNTEAFFGQGTRLTVV.

The chain employs TRBV7-9 and TRBJ2-5; 8 bases fit TRBD2. This CDR3 has 15 amino acids. Germline CDR1 is SEHNR and CDR2 is FQNEAQ (reference sequence). The V segment lost 1 base and the J segment 4 bases; nucleotides outside the gene matches: 5. The CDR3 bases are TGTGCCAGCAGCTTAGGGACGAGCGGGAGAGAGACCCAGTACTTC. Its translation is CASSLGTSGRETQYF. The full variable domain, in which reference TRBV7-9 and TRBJ2-5 provide the parts outside the CDR3, is DTGVSQNPRHKITKRGQNVTFRCDPISEHNRLYWYRQTLGQGPEFLTYFQNEAQLEKSRLLSDRFSAERPKGSFSTLEIQRTEQGDSAMYLCASSLGTSGRETQYFGPGTRLLVL.

This sequence joins TRBV7-3 and TRBJ2-2; D is possibly TRBD2 (5 bases). The CDR3 runs 16 residues. Germline-derived CDR1 and CDR2 are SGHTA and FQGTGA. The V end lost 3 bases, the J end lost 2 bases, and 13 bases lay between the germline ends. CDR3 protein: CASSFIGLPNTGELFF. CDR3 bases: TGTGCCAGCAGCTTCATCGGACTTCCAAACACCGGGGAGCTGTTTTTT.

This rearrangement joins TRBV9 to TRBJ1-1; D may be TRBD1 (5 bases). Trimming shortened V by 3 bases and J by 2 bases, and 8 bases separated the two germline ends. The CDR3 has 13 amino acids. The germline CDR1 and CDR2 sequences are SGDLS and YYNGEE. CDR3 in amino acids: CASSGGLNTEAFF. The CDR3 DNA reads TGTGCCAGCAGCGGGGGACTCAACACTGAAGCTTTCTTT.

The V call is TRBV19, the J call TRBJ1-6, with 7 bases matching TRBD1. V gave up 8 bases and J gave up 6 bases; unmatched junction bases: 13. The CDR3 is 16 amino acids. The germline CDR1 and CDR2 sequences are LNHDA and SQIVND (reference sequence). CDR3 sequence reads: CASGREGQTANSPLHF. CDR3 bases: TGTGCCAGTGGCCGCGAGGGACAGACAGCTAATTCACCCCTCCACTTT. Full variable domain (missing parts from reference TRBV19 and TRBJ1-6): DGGITQSPKYLFRKEGQNVTLSCEQNLNHDAMYWYRQDPGQGLRLIYYSQIVNDFQKGDIAEGYSVSREKKESFPLTVTSAQKNPTAFYLCASGREGQTANSPLHFGNGTRLTVT.

The chain has TRBV3-1 (or the pseudogene TRBV3-2) and TRBJ1-1; D might be TRBD1 (6 bases). Germline V CDR1 and CDR2: LGHDT, YNNKEL (reference sequence). The CDR3 spans 11 residues. V lost 4 bases and J lost 11, with 11 bases in between. The CDR3 protein is CASSLSGDAFF. CDR3 sequence (DNA): TGTGCCAGCAGCCTCTCAGGGGACGCTTTCTTT.

The chain carries TRBV5-1 and TRBJ1-3; D possibly corresponds to TRBD1 (6 bases). CDR3 size: 18 residues. The V gene's germline CDR1 is SGHRS and CDR2 YFSETQ. V lost 7 bases and J 0 bases, leaving 23 bases between the germline ends. The CDR3 DNA is TGCGCCAGCTCCAGGAATGGGGGCCCCGCAAGCTCTGGAAACACCATATATTTT. Its protein is CASSRNGGPASSGNTIYF.

This clone was detected a few times. The rearrangement joins TRBV29-1 to TRBJ2-7, with D perhaps TRBD1 (5 bases). CDR1 and CDR2 (germline): SQVTM, ANQGSEA. This CDR3 is 11 amino acids long. Trimming cost V 3 bases and J 4 bases, with 7 bases left between them. The CDR3: CSVESGYEQYF. The CDR3 nucleotides are TGCAGCGTTGAGTCAGGGTACGAGCAGTACTTC.

This chain connects TRBV7-9 to TRBJ2-3, with TRBD2 identical over 10 bases. This CDR3 region has 15 residues. V was pared by 5 bases and J by 5 bases, with 7 bases of the junction left unmatched. Germline V CDR1 and CDR2: SEHNR, FQNEAQ (reference sequence). DNA for the CDR3: TGTGCCAGCAGCGCCAGACTAGCGGGCATAGATACGCAGTATTTT. This sequence encodes CASSARLAGIDTQYF.

The V and J genes are TRBV27 and TRBJ2-3, with 9 bases aligning to TRBD1. The ends lost 5 bases at V and 5 bases at J; junction bases unmatched: 11. This CDR3 spans 16 amino acids. Germline V gene sequence: CDR1 MNHEY, CDR2 SMNVEV (reference sequence). The CDR3 loop reads CASSPGTGRLVDTQYF. The CDR3 DNA sequence: TGTGCCAGCAGTCCCGGGACAGGGCGATTAGTAGATACGCAGTATTTT.

A single count supports this clone. The gene calls are TRBV6-5 and TRBJ1-2, with D possibly being TRBD1 (5 bases). Germline V gene data show CDR1 as MNHEY and CDR2 as SVGAGI. Trimming removed 0 bases at V and 1 base at J, with 12 bases between. The CDR3 spans 16 residues. The CDR3 here is CASSYSLAGINYGYTF. Here the CDR3 DNA reads TGTGCCAGCAGTTACTCTTTGGCAGGGATTAACTATGGCTACACCTTC.

V usage is TRBV3-1 (or the pseudogene TRBV3-2) and J usage is TRBJ2-5; 7 bases align to TRBD2. CDR1 is LGHDT, CDR2 YNNKEL, per germline (reference sequence). After removal of 6 bases from V and 1 base from J, the junction contained 5 bases not matched to a gene. This CDR3 contains 14 residues. CDR3 amino acids: CASRGGPGQETQYF. The CDR3 nucleotides read TGTGCCAGCAGGGGAGGGCCGGGCCAAGAGACCCAGTACTTC.

The chain has TRBV5-1 and TRBJ2-3, with 10 bases aligning to TRBD2. Unmatched junction bases numbered 11, after V lost 0 bases and J lost 1 base. CDR1 and CDR2 from the germline V gene are SGHRS and YFSETQ. CDR3 length equals 19 residues. CDR3 DNA: TGCGCCAGCAGCTTGGTGCGCGGGGGTGGGACTAGCGGCACAGATACGCAGTATTTT. Protein product: CASSLVRGGGTSGTDTQYF.

The rearrangement links TRBV18 to TRBJ2-2, with D possibly TRBD1 on 6 matching bases. The CDR3 sequence is 16 residues long. The V and J ends lost 2 bases and 0 bases respectively, with 10 bases between them. Looked up from germline, CDR1 is KGHSH and CDR2 is LQKENI. The CDR3 region has the DNA TGTGCCAGCTCACCAGAGTGGGACACGAACACCGGGGAGCTGTTTTTT. Encoded protein: CASSPEWDTNTGELFF. Full variable domain (missing parts from reference TRBV18 and TRBJ2-2): NAGVMQNPRHLVRRRGQEARLRCSPMKGHSHVYWYRQLPEEGLKFMVYLQKENIIDESGMPKERFSAEFPKEGPSILRIQQVVRGDSAAYFCASSPEWDTNTGELFFGEGSRLTVL.

The rearrangement joins TRBV7-9 to TRBJ1-4; no clear D. This CDR3 contains 16 residues. V was cut by 2 bases and J by 8 bases, with 18 bases left in between. The germline V gene encodes CDR1 SEHNR and CDR2 FQNEAQ (reference sequence). The DNA for the CDR3 is TGTGCCAGCAGCTTACCGAATCTGGCCAGATTGGAAAAACTGTTTTTT. Translated, it gives CASSLPNLARLEKLFF.

The V gene is TRBV2, the J gene TRBJ1-5; 10 nucleotides line up with TRBD1. The CDR3 loop spans 17 amino acids. The germline V gene encodes CDR1 SNHLY and CDR2 FYNNEI. The J segment lost 8 bases and the V segment lost 6 bases, leaving 16 bases of the junction unmatched. CDR3 sequence reads: CASRTGGWDARGKPQHF. CDR3 in DNA: TGTGCCAGCAGGACAGGGGGCTGGGACGCCAGGGGGAAGCCCCAGCATTTT.

This rearrangement joins TRBV4-1 to TRBJ1-5; tentative D call: TRBD1 (5 bases). The CDR3 contains 17 residues. V shed 0 bases and J shed 0 bases, with 12 bases lying between them. CDR1 is MGHRA and CDR2 is YSYEKL in the germline V gene. The CDR3 loop reads CASSQEGWDFSNQPQHF. The CDR3 DNA is TGCGCCAGCAGCCAAGAAGGTTGGGACTTTAGCAATCAGCCCCAGCATTTT.

The chain carries TRBV7-2 and TRBJ2-7, with 12 nucleotides matching TRBD2. V was clipped by 5 bases and J by 4 bases; unmatched bases: 6. The CDR3 has 15 residues. The V gene's germline CDR1 is SGHTA and CDR2 FQGNSA. In nucleotides, the CDR3 is TGTGCCAGCAGCAGGACTAGCGGGACGGTATACGAGCAGTACTTC. It yields the protein CASSRTSGTVYEQYF.

The chain is built from TRBV28 and TRBJ2-7; a possible D gene is TRBD1 (6 bases). The CDR3 sequence is 14 residues long. Trimming took 2 bases from V and 3 from J, leaving 11 bases between them. CDR1 and CDR2 (germline): MDHEN, SYDVKM. The CDR3 DNA is TGTGCCAGCAGTTTAGGGCAGGGGCACTACGAGCAGTACTTC. Translating it yields CASSLGQGHYEQYF. Looking up the rest from reference TRBV28 and TRBJ2-7 gives the full variable domain: DVKVTQSSRYLVKRTGEKVFLECVQDMDHENMFWYRQDPGLGLRLIYFSYDVKMKEKGDIPEGYSVSREKKERFSLILESASTNQTSMYLCASSLGQGHYEQYFGPGTRLTVT.

V and J are TRBV6-2 or TRBV6-3 and TRBJ1-1; D remains ambiguous. Germline values: CDR1 MNHEY, CDR2 SVGEGT. This CDR3 region has 14 residues. V lost 5 bases, J lost 1 base, and 11 bases lay in between. In nucleotides, the CDR3 is TGTGCCAGCAGTATTAAAGTCGGGAACACTGAAGCTTTCTTT. Translated: CASSIKVGNTEAFF.

The chain couples TRBV7-9 to TRBJ2-5, with D possibly being TRBD1 (6 bases). V shed 4 bases and J shed 3 bases, with 15 bases lying between them. Germline CDR1 is SEHNR and CDR2 is FQNEAQ (reference sequence). The CDR3 totals 15 residues. CDR3: CASSSSGTLKETQYF. In DNA, the CDR3 is TGTGCCAGCAGCTCGTCCGGGACACTGAAAGAGACCCAGTACTTC.

The chain is built from TRBV24-1 and TRBJ2-7; 11 nucleotides match TRBD1. CDR1 and CDR2 from the germline V gene are KGHDR and SFDVKD. V dropped 9 bases and J dropped 3; count of bases not matched to a gene: 0. The CDR3 is 12 amino acids. The CDR3 sequence: CATGTGGYEQYF. For the CDR3, the DNA is TGTGCCACCGGGACAGGGGGCTACGAGCAGTACTTC.

The chain carries TRBV28 and TRBJ2-7; 10 nucleotides match TRBD1. V lost 4 bases and J lost 3; bases outside the gene matches: 3. Germline-derived CDR1 and CDR2 are MDHEN and SYDVKM. The CDR3 has 14 amino acids. The CDR3 DNA reads as TGTGCCAGCAGTTCGACAGGGGGCAACTACGAGCAGTACTTC. It encodes CASSSTGGNYEQYF. The whole variable domain, remainder taken from reference TRBV28 and TRBJ2-7, is DVKVTQSSRYLVKRTGEKVFLECVQDMDHENMFWYRQDPGLGLRLIYFSYDVKMKEKGDIPEGYSVSREKKERFSLILESASTNQTSMYLCASSSTGGNYEQYFGPGTRLTVT.